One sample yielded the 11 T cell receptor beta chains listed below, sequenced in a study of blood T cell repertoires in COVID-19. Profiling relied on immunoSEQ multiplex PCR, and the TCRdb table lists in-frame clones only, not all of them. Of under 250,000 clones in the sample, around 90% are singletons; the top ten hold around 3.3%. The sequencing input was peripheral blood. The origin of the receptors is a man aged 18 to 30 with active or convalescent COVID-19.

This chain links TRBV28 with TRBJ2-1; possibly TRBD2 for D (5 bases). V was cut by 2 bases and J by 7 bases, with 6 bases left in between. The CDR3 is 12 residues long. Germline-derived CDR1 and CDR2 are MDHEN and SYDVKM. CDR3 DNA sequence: TGTGCCAGCAGTTTAGGAGGAAATGAGCAGTTCTTC. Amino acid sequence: CASSLGGNEQFF.

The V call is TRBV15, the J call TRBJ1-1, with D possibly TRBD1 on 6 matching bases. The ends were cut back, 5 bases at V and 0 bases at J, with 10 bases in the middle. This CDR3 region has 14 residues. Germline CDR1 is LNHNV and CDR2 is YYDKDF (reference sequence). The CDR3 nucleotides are TGTGCCACCAGCGGACAGTTCATGAACACTGAAGCTTTCTTT. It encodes CATSGQFMNTEAFF.

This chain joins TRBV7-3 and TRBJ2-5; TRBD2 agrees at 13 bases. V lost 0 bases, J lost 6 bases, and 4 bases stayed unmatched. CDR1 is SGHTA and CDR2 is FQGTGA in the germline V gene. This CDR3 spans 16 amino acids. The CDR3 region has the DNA TGTGCCAGCAGCTTAACGGGGACTAGCGGGACCCAGACCCAGTACTTC. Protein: CASSLTGTSGTQTQYF. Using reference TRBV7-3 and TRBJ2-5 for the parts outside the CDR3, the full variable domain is GAGVSQTPSNKVTEKGKYVELRCDPISGHTALYWYRQSLGQGPEFLIYFQGTGAADDSGLPNDRFFAVRPEGSVSTLKIQRTERGDSAVYLCASSLTGTSGTQTQYFGPGTRLLVL.

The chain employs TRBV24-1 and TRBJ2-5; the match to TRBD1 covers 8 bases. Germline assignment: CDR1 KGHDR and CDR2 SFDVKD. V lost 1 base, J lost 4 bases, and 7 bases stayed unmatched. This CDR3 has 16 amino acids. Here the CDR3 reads CATSDFGRGRTETQYF. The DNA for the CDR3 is TGTGCCACCAGTGATTTCGGCAGGGGGCGCACAGAGACCCAGTACTTC.

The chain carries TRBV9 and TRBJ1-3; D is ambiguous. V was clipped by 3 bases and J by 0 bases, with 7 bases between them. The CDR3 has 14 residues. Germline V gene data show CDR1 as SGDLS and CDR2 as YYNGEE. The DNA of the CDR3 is TGTGCCAGCAGCGCGGAGAGCTCTGGAAACACCATATATTTT. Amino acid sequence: CASSAESSGNTIYF.

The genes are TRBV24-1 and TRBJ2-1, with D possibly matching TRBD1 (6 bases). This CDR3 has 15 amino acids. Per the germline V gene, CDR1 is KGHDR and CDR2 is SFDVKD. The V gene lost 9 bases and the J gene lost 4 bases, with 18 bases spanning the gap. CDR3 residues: CATGTGHLNYNEQFF. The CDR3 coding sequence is TGTGCCACCGGCACGGGACACCTAAATTACAATGAGCAGTTCTTC.

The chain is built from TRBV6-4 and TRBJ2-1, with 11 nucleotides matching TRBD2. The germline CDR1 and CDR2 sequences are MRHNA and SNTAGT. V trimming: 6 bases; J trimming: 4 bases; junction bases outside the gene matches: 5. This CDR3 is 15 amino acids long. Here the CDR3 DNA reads TGTGCCAGCAGCGCCACTAGCGGGAGTTACAATGAGCAGTTCTTC. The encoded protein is CASSATSGSYNEQFF.

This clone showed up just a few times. The CDR3 spells CASSFTSYEQYF. CDR3 nucleotides: TGTGCCAGCAGCTTCACTAGTTACGAGCAGTACTTC. This chain links TRBV5-6 with TRBJ2-7, with a possible D match to TRBD2 (5 bases). CDR3 size: 12 residues. V was shortened by 2 bases and J by 4 bases, with 7 bases between the two germline ends. Per germline, CDR1 SGHDT and CDR2 YYEEEE.

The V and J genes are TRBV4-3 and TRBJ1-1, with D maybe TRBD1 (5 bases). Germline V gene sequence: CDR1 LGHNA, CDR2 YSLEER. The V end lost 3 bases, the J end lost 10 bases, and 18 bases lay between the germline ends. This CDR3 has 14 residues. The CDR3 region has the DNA TGCGCCAGCAGCCAGACCACGGGGGGTTATTTAGCTTTCTTT. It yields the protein CASSQTTGGYLAFF.

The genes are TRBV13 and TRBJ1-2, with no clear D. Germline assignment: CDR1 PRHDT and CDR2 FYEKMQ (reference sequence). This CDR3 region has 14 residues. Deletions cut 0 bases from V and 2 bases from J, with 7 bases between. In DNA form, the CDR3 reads TGTGCCAGCAGCTTAGGGCGCGGGAACTATGGCTACACCTTC. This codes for CASSLGRGNYGYTF.

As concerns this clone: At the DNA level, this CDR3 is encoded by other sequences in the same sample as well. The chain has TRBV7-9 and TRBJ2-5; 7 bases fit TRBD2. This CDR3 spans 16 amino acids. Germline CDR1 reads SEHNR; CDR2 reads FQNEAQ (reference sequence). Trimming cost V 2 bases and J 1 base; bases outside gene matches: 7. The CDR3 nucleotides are TGTGCCAGCAGCTTATTTGGGAGGGGAGGCCAAGAGACCCAGTACTTC. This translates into CASSLFGRGGQETQYF.